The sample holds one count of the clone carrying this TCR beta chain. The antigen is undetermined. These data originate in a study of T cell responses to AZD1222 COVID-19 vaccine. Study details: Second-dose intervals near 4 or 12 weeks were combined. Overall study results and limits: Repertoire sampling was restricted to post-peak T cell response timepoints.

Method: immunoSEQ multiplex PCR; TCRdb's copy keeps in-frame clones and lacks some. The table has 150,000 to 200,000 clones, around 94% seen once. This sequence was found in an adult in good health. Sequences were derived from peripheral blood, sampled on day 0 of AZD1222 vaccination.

The CDR3 bases are TGTGCCAGCAGTTTGAGCAGCAACGAGCAGTACTTC. Translation gives CASSLSSNEQYF. The chain couples TRBV12-3 or TRBV12-4 to TRBJ2-7, with no clear D. V lost 3 bases and J lost 5, with 8 bases in between. CDR3 length equals 12 residues.